The 9 T cell receptor beta chains in this list originate from one sample, sequenced in a study of metastatic and nonmetastatic thyroid tumors (dated by TCRdb to 2020 to 2022). Library prep was done by PCR. Sequencing used an Illumina HiSeq 4000. TCRdb trimmed the raw reads at Q25, called clones with MiXCR and kept productive beta chains. The sample table shows more than 50,000 clones, and more than 20% are seen once. The ten largest account for more than 3.5% of the sample. None of the patients had been given any treatment before thyroid surgery. Sequencing was performed on blood. The receptor source for this set is a female donor with papillary thyroid cancer or a benign thyroid nodule (not recorded which). Some clones in this sample may be carry-over from other donors' samples.

This clone was recorded at least ten times. V usage is TRBV3-1 and J usage is TRBJ2-5; the D is unclear. Trimming shortened V by 5 bases and J by 2 bases, and 15 bases separated the two germline ends. CDR1 is LGHDT and CDR2 is YNNKEL in the germline V gene (reference sequence). The CDR3 is 15 residues long. The CDR3 is CASSTRVGRQETQYF. The DNA for the CDR3 is TGTGCCAGCAGCACACGCGTGGGAAGACAAGAGACCCAGTACTTC.

This clone occurred many times. The gene calls are TRBV7-9 and TRBJ2-7, with D perhaps assigned TRBD1 or TRBD2 (5 bases each). The CDR3 has 14 residues. Germline V gene lookup returns CDR1 SEHNR and CDR2 FQNEAQ (reference sequence). The germline V and J ends were trimmed by 2 bases and 6 bases, with 14 bases remaining between them. This CDR3 reads CASSLWDRPSEQYF. In DNA, the CDR3 is TGTGCCAGCAGCTTATGGGACCGCCCCTCCGAGCAGTACTTC.

By share, this clone ranks as medium-sized. The chain carries TRBV4-1 and TRBJ2-6; D unresolved. V gave up 4 bases and J gave up 2 bases, with 9 bases separating them. The CDR3 runs 15 residues. From germline, CDR1 is MGHRA and CDR2 YSYEKL. Here the CDR3 DNA reads TGCGCCAGCAGCCTTCCGGATACTGGGGCCAACGTCCTGACTTTC. The encoded protein is CASSLPDTGANVLTF.

The chain links TRBV20-1 to TRBJ1-6; D uncertain. Per the germline V gene, CDR1 is DFQATT and CDR2 is SNEGSKA (reference sequence). V was clipped by 1 base and J by 10 bases, with 14 bases between them. CDR3 length: 14 amino acids. In DNA, the CDR3 is TGCAGTGCTAGAGGGGCAAGGGAGGGCTCACCCCTCCACTTT. Translated, it gives CSARGAREGSPLHF.

This clone showed up many times. The chain has TRBV5-4 and TRBJ1-2; TRBD1 might be the D (5 bases). This CDR3 spans 13 amino acids. V dropped 0 bases and J dropped 7 bases, with 10 bases sitting between them. Germline-derived CDR1 and CDR2 are SGHNT and YYREEE (reference sequence). The CDR3 nucleotides are TGTGCCAGCAGCTTGGACAGGCTAGGTGGCTACACCTTC. Translation gives CASSLDRLGGYTF.

The genes are TRBV12-3 or TRBV12-4 and TRBJ1-2, with 7 bases lining up with TRBD1. V shed 5 bases and J 2 bases; nucleotides not matched to a gene: 17. This CDR3 has 18 residues. CDR3 in amino acids: CASSPNRDSLPPNYGYTF. In DNA form, the CDR3 reads TGTGCCAGCAGTCCAAACCGGGACAGCCTTCCTCCCAACTATGGCTACACCTTC.

Ten or more counts support this clone. The V call is TRBV28, the J call TRBJ2-7, with 9 bases that match TRBD2. CDR1 and CDR2 (germline): MDHEN, SYDVKM. CDR3 length: 16 residues. With 8 bases clipped from V and 3 bases from J, the junction kept 14 bases outside the gene matches. CDR3 amino acids: CASSGHLAGEYYEQYF. The CDR3, as DNA: TGTGCCAGCTCGGGGCACTTAGCGGGAGAGTACTACGAGCAGTACTTC.

This clone was detected only once. This chain's CDR3 is CASELGGEYEQYF. The CDR3 nucleotides read TGTGCATCCGAGTTGGGGGGCGAATACGAGCAGTACTTC. V gene TRBV3-1 combines with J gene TRBJ2-7; D might be TRBD1 or TRBD2, each matching 6 bases. CDR3 length: 13 amino acids. Germline V gene data show CDR1 as LGHDT and CDR2 as YNNKEL (reference sequence).

This clone has a count of ten or more. The V and J genes are TRBV30 and TRBJ2-2, with D hard to call. Trimming took 6 bases from V and 5 from J, leaving 10 bases between them. The CDR3 runs 12 residues. Germline V gives CDR1 GTSNPN, CDR2 SVGIG (reference sequence). The CDR3 loop reads CACTLRTGELFF. The DNA for the CDR3 is TGTGCCTGCACTTTAAGGACCGGGGAGCTGTTTTTT.